This TCR beta chain was found in a study of regulatory T cells in long-lasting Graves disease. Background on the study: In persistent Graves' disease, antithyroid drugs had been taken for over 5 years and TSH receptor antibodies stayed positive. Study-level findings and limits: TCR diversity in persistent Graves' patients was below that of newly diagnosed ones.

This clonotype was seen more than once but under ten times. No antigen is known for it. Time point given: persistent/refractory GD, antithyroid drugs over 5 years with positive TRAb. TCR sequences were obtained from RNA taken from PBMCs. CDR3 length: 16 amino acids. The J segment lost 4 bases and the V segment lost 7 bases, leaving 11 bases of the junction unmatched. Germline loops: CDR1 LNHDA, CDR2 SQIVND (reference sequence). Arm-PCR of CDR3 regions and iRepertoire HTBI primers were used to build TCR beta libraries. TCRdb processed the multiplex PCR reads anew with MiXCR; each CDR3 protein has one entry. The sample carries roughly 500,000 distinct CDR3 sequences, less than 25% recorded once.

This receptor was obtained from a female donor with Graves disease. The sequencing here drew on peripheral blood mononuclear cells (PBMCs), taken when the disease was refractory, from a patient treated with antithyroid drugs. The chain joins TRBV19 to TRBJ2-7; 12 bases fit TRBD1. Here the CDR3 reads CASTPSGQGAKYEQYF. The CDR3 nucleotides are TGTGCCAGTACTCCCTCGGGACAGGGGGCTAAGTACGAGCAGTACTTC.